The subject of this entry is one TCR beta chain. The antigen is unknown. This specimen comes from a study of regulatory T cells in long-lasting Graves disease. Study results and limitations: Persistent Graves' patients showed less TCR diversity than newly diagnosed ones. Persistent disease exhibited a predilection for TRBV28, TRBJ1-2 and TRBJ2-5.

Specified time point: persistent/refractory GD, antithyroid drugs over 5 years with positive TRAb. The TCR library was made from RNA extracted from PBMCs. It was American Thyroid Association guidelines that determined Graves' disease diagnosis. Per germline, CDR1 SGHRS and CDR2 YFSETQ. This CDR3 spans 15 amino acids. V shed 1 base, J shed 9 bases, and the junction held 12 bases outside the gene matches. iRepertoire HTBI primers and Arm-PCR of CDR3 regions built TCR beta libraries. MiXCR, applied by TCRdb to the multiplex PCR reads, yields one record per CDR3 protein. The sample contains 700,000 or so distinct CDR3 sequences, around 30% of which appear only once.

The specimen was peripheral blood mononuclear cells (PBMCs), collected when the disease was refractory, from a patient treated with antithyroid drugs. The TCR comes from a female donor with Graves disease. The genes are TRBV5-1 and TRBJ2-7; 8 positions match TRBD1. The CDR3 nucleotides are TGCGCCAGCAGCTTGTACCCGACAGGGGCGGGCGGGCAGTACTTC. Protein product: CASSLYPTGAGGQYF.